The clone carrying this TCR beta chain was counted ten times or more. As yet, its antigen is unknown. In the library, individual cDNA molecules carried attached unique molecular identifiers. TCRdb re-called the 5' RACE reads with MiXCR, one entry per CDR3 protein. The sample shows some 81,000 distinct CDR3 sequences, about 16% of them seen only once. The data stem from a study of early T cells in non-severe SARS-CoV-2 infection. Background on the study: Bulk RNA from unsorted whole blood was sequenced; chains were unpaired.

Study-wide results and limits: Matches to VDJdb favored anti-spike CD8 responses and missed private and CD4 specificities.

The CDR3 contains 17 residues. Germline lookup yields CDR1 MGHRA and CDR2 YSYEKL. The junction had 15 bases not matched to a gene; V was cut back by 5 bases and J by 8 bases. The sample taken for sequencing was whole blood. This TCR derives from an adult who was a healthcare worker with PCR-confirmed SARS-CoV-2 infection or an uninfected control (not recorded which). The chain carries TRBV4-1 and TRBJ2-1; 10 bases match TRBD1. The CDR3 here is CASSFTGTGQGIDEQFF. For the CDR3, the DNA is TGCGCCAGCAGCTTCACCGGAACGGGACAGGGGATAGATGAGCAGTTCTTC.